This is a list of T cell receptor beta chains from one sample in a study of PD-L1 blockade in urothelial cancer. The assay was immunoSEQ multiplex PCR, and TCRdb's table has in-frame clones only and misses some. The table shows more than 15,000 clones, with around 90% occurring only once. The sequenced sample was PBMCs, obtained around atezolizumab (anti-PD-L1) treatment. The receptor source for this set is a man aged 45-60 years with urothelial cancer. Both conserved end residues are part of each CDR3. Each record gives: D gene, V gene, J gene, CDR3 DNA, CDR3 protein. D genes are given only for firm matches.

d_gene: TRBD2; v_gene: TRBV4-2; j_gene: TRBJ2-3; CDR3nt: TGTGCCAGCAGCCCTGACGGGACTAGCGGGAGTGTAGATACGCAGTATTTT; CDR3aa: CASSPDGTSGSVDTQYF
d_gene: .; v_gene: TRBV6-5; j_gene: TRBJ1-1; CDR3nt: TGTGCCAGCACCACGGGGGGGGCAAGTGCTTTCTTT; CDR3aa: CASTTGGASAFF
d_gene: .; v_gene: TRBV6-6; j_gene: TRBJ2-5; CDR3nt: TGTGCCAGCAGTTACGGCCAACAAGAGACCCAGTACTTC; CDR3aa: CASSYGQQETQYF
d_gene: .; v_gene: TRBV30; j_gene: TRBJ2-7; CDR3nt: TGTGCCTGGAGTAGACAGGTCCGCGAGCAGTACTTC; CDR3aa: CAWSRQVREQYF
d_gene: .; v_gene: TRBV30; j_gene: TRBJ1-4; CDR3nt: TGTGCCTGGATTCGGCAGGGCGGTGAAAAACTGTTTTTT; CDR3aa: CAWIRQGGEKLFF
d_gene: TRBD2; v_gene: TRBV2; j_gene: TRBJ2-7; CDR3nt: TGTGCCACCGCGGGGGAATACGAGCAGTACTTC; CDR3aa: CATAGEYEQYF
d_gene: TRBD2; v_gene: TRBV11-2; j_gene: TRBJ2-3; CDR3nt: TGTGCCAGCAGCTTAATACGGGGGGGAGGGGGGAATACGCAGTATTTT; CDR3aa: CASSLIRGGGGNTQYF
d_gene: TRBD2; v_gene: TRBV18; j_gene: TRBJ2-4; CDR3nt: TGTGCCAGCTCACCCGGGACTAGCGGGGGGACCAAAAACATTCAGTACTTC; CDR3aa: CASSPGTSGGTKNIQYF
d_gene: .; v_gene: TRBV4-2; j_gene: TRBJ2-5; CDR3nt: TGTGCCAGCAGCCAAGAAGACAGCATACAAGAGACCCAGTACTTC; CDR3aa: CASSQEDSIQETQYF
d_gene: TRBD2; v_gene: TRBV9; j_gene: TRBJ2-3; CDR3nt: TGTGCCAGCAGCGTGAGGCTAGCGGGAACCACAGATACGCAGTATTTT; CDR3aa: CASSVRLAGTTDTQYF
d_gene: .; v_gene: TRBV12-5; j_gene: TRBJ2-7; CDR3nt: TGTGCTAGTGGTTTGATGTCAGGTAGGGGTGAGCAGTACTTC; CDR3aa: CASGLMSGRGEQYF